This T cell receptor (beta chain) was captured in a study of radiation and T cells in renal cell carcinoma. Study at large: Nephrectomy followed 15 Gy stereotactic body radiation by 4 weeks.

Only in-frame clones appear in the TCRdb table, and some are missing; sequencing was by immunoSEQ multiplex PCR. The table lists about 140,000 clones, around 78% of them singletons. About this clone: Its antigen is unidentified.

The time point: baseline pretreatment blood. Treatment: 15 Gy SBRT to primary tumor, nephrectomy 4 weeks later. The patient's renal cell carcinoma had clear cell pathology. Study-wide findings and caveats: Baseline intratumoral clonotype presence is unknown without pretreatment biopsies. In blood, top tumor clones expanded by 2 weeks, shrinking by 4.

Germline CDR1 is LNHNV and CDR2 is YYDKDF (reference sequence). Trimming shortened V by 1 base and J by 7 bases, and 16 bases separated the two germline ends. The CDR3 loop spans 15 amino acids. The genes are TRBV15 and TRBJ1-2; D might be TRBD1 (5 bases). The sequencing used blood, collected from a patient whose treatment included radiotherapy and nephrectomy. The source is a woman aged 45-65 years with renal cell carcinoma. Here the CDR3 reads CATSRVIGQGRGYTF. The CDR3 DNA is TGTGCCACCAGCAGAGTGATCGGGCAGGGCCGTGGCTACACCTTC.